A single TCR beta chain is shown here with its context. What it binds is not known. The sample belongs to a study of T-cell memory formation after mild COVID-19. Study as a whole: Across donors, TCR clusters were largely donor specific. Study results and caveats: Several responding clones turned up in pre-infection memory, indicating that cross-reactive memory may have taken part. Mostly located in CM and EM were contracting CD4+ clones, with contracting CD8+ clones located in EMRA.

V dropped 7 bases and J dropped 8 bases, with 8 bases sitting between them. CDR1 and CDR2 from the germline V gene are SNHLY and FYNNEI. The length of the CDR3 is 11 residues. TCR alpha and TCR beta cDNA libraries carrying sample barcodes and UMIs came from 5'RACE with constant-segment primers. Using its own MiXCR run on the 5' RACE reads, TCRdb lists one record per CDR3 protein. The sample holds 450,000 or so distinct CDR3 sequences, approximately 20% seen once. This receptor was identified in an adult woman who had mild COVID-19 (a few samples of this study predate the infection). Cell type and time point are not known. The V and J genes are TRBV2 and TRBJ1-4; D gene unclear. Sequencing input: PBMCs or a T cell subset sorted from them (not recorded which). The CDR3 spells CASNRGEKLFF. Here the CDR3 DNA reads TGTGCCAGCAATCGAGGGGAAAAACTGTTTTTT.